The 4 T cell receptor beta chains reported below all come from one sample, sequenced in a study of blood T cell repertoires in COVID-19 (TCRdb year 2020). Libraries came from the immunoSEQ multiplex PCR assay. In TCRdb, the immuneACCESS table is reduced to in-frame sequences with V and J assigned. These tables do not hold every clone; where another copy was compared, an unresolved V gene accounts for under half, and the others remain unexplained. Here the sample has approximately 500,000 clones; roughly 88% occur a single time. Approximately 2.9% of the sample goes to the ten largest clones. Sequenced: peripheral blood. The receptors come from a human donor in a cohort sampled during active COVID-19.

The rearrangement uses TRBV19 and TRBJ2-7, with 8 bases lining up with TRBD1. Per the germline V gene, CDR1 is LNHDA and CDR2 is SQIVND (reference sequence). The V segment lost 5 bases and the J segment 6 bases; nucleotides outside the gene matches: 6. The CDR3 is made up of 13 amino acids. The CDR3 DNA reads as TGTGCCAGTAGTCAGCAGGGGGCTGTCGAGCAGTACTTC. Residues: CASSQQGAVEQYF.

The CDR3 sequence is CASSLTRISYNEQFF. In DNA form, the CDR3 reads TGTGCCAGCAGCCTGACCAGGATTTCCTACAATGAGCAGTTCTTC. This chain links TRBV6-5 with TRBJ2-1; D gene unclear. Trimming removed 6 bases from V and 1 base from J, with 13 bases in between. Germline values: CDR1 MNHEY, CDR2 SVGAGI. This CDR3 has 15 residues.

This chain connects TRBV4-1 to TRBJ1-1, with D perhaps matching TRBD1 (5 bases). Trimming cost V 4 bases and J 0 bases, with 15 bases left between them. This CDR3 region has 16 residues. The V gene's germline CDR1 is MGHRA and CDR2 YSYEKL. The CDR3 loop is CASSPRDRGVNTEAFF. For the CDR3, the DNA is TGCGCCAGCAGCCCGCGGGACCGCGGAGTGAACACTGAAGCTTTCTTT.

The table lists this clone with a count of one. The CDR3 loop is CASSSPRGLNTEAFF. Written as DNA, the CDR3 is TGTGCCAGTAGTTCGCCTCGGGGTTTAAACACTGAAGCTTTCTTT. This sequence joins TRBV19 and TRBJ1-1; D call uncertain. The length of the CDR3 is 15 residues. CDR1 and CDR2 from the germline V gene are LNHDA and SQIVND (reference sequence). With 5 bases removed from V and 2 bases from J, the gap between germline ends came to 15 bases.